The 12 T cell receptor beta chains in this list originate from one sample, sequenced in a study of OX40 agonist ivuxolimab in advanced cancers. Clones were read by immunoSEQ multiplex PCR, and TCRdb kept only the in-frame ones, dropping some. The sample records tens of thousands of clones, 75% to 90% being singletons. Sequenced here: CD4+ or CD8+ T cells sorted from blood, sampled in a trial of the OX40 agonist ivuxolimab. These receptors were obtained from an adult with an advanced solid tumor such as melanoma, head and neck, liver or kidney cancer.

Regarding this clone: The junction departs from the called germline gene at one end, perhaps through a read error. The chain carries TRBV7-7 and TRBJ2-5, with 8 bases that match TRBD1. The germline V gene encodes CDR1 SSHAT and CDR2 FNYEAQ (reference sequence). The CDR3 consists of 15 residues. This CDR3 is CASSPRQGYQETQYF. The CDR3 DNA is TGTGCTAGCAGCCCAAGACAGGGGTACCAAGAGACCCAGTACTTC.

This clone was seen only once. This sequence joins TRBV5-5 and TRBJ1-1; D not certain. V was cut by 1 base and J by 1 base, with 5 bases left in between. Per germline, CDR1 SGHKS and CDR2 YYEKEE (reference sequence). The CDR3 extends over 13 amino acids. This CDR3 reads CASSLHRNTEAFF. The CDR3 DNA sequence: TGTGCCAGCAGCTTGCACAGGAACACTGAAGCTTTCTTT.

The CDR3 nucleotides read TGTGCCAGCAGTCCAACGCCGACAGGGTTAGCTTTCTTT. Its translation is CASSPTPTGLAFF. The chain employs TRBV28 and TRBJ1-1; 7 bases fit TRBD1. Per the germline V gene, CDR1 is MDHEN and CDR2 is SYDVKM. Unmatched junction bases numbered 10, after V lost 5 bases and J lost 10 bases. This CDR3 contains 13 residues.

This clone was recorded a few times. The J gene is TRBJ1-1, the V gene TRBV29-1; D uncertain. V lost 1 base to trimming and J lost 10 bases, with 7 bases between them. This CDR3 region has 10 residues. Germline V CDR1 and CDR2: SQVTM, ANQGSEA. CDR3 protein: CSVEGRIAFF. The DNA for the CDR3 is TGCAGCGTTGAAGGCAGGATAGCTTTCTTT.

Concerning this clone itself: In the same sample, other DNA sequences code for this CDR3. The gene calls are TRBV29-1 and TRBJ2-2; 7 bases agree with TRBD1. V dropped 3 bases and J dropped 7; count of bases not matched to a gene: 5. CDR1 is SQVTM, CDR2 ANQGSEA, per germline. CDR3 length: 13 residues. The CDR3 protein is CSVETGMYGELFF. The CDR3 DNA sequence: TGCAGCGTTGAGACAGGGATGTACGGGGAGCTGTTTTTT.

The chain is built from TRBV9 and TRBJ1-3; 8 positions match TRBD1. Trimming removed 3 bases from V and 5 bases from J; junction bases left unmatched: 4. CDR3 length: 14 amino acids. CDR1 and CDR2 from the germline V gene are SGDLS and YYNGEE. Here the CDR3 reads CASSATGARNTIYF. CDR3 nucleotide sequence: TGTGCCAGCAGCGCGACAGGGGCTCGAAACACCATATATTTT.

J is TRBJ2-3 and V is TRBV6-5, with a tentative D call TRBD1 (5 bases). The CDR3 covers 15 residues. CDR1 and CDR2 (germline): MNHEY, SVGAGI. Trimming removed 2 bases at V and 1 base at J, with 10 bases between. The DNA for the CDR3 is TGTGCCAGCAGTTACGGGCAGGGTGGCACAGATACGCAGTATTTT. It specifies CASSYGQGGTDTQYF.

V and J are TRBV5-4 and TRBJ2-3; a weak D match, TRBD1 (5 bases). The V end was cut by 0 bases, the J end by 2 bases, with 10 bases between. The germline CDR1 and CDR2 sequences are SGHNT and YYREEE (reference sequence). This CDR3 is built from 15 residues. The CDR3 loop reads CASSLAGSPTDTQYF. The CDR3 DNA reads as TGTGCCAGCAGCTTGGCAGGGTCCCCCACAGATACGCAGTATTTT.

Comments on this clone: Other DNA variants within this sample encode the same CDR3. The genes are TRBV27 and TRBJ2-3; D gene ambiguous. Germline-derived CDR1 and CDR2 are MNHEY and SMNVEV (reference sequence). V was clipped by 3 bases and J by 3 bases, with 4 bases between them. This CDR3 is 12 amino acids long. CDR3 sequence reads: CASSFSTDTQYF. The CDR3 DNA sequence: TGTGCCAGCAGTTTCTCGACAGATACGCAGTATTTT.

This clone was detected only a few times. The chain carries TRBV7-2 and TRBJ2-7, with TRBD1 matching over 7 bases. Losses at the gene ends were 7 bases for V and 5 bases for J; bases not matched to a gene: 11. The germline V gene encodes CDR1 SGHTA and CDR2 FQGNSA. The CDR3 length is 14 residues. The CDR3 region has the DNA TGTGCCAGCACGGCGCGAGGGGGCTGGCACGAGCAGTACTTC. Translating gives CASTARGGWHEQYF.

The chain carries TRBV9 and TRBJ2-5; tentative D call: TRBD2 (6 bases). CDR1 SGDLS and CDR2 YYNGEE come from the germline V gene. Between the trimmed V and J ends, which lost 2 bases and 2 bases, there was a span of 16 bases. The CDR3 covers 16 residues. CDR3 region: CASSVPQEGSQETQYF. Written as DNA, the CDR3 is TGTGCCAGCAGCGTTCCACAGGAGGGATCTCAAGAGACCCAGTACTTC.

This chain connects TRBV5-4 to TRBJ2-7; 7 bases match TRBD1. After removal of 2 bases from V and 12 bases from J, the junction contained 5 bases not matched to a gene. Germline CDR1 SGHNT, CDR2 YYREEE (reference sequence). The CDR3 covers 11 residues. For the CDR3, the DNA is TGTGCCAGCAGCTTAGCGACAGGGCTGTACTTC. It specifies CASSLATGLYF.